This T cell receptor beta chain was obtained from a study of T cell responses to AZD1222 COVID-19 vaccine. The study pooled second doses at about 4 or about 12 weeks. This clone has only one observation. Its target is unknown. Broader study findings: At study baseline, merely five or six AZD1222 recipients were seropositive. Nearly half of spike-specific TCRs reportedly target unmutated variant regions. Clonal diversity was possibly underestimated, and white British individuals and females predominated among donors.

TCRdb keeps only in-frame clones here, not all; method: immunoSEQ multiplex PCR. The table has around 200,000 clones, 85% to 95% seen once. CDR3 length: 15 amino acids. Germline V lookup: CDR1 MNHEY, CDR2 SVGEGT. The junction had 8 bases not matched to a gene; V was cut back by 3 bases and J by 4 bases. The TCR comes from an adult who received the AZD1222 COVID-19 vaccine. Sequencing was performed on peripheral blood, taken 28 days after the second AZD1222 dose. The chain couples TRBV6-2 or TRBV6-3 to TRBJ1-1, with 7 bases that match TRBD1. The CDR3 bases are TGTGCCAGCAGTTATGTCAAGGGGGCGAGCACTGAAGCTTTCTTT. Protein: CASSYVKGASTEAFF.